These 6 T cell receptor beta chains came from one sample sequenced in a study of shared clonotypes between healthy human individuals. The protocol was immunoSEQ multiplex PCR, while the TCRdb copy is restricted to in-frame clones and leaves out a portion. The sample contains over 400,000 clones, about 84% of which appear only once. What was sequenced was PBMCs. The receptors originated from a woman aged 40 to 55 in good health. Some clones in this sample may be carry-over from other donors' samples.

This clone was counted a single time. The V and J genes are TRBV7-2 and TRBJ1-4; D remains ambiguous. CDR3 length: 16 residues. CDR1 is SGHTA and CDR2 is FQGNSA in the germline V gene. Deletions cut 5 bases from V and 3 bases from J, with 16 bases between. The CDR3 spells CASSARGRVANEKLFF. Written as DNA, the CDR3 is TGTGCCAGCAGCGCCCGAGGGAGGGTCGCTAATGAAAAACTGTTTTTT.

The chain recombines TRBV25-1 with TRBJ2-7; the match to TRBD2 covers 9 bases. V gave up 3 bases and J gave up 4 bases; unmatched junction bases: 4. Per the germline V gene, CDR1 is MGHDK and CDR2 is SYGVNS. The CDR3 length is 14 residues. The CDR3 sequence is CASSDRSGGYEQYF. CDR3 sequence (DNA): TGTGCCAGCAGTGATCGTAGCGGGGGATACGAGCAGTACTTC.

The rearrangement uses TRBV28 and TRBJ2-2, with D possibly being TRBD2 (5 bases). This CDR3 spans 14 amino acids. Germline assignment: CDR1 MDHEN and CDR2 SYDVKM. Trimming took 8 bases from V and 1 from J, leaving 11 bases between them. The DNA for the CDR3 is TGTGCCAGCTTTGCGGCGGGGAACACCGGGGAGCTGTTTTTT. It is translated as CASFAAGNTGELFF.

This sequence joins TRBV28 and TRBJ2-5, with 7 bases matching TRBD1. The germline gives CDR1 MDHEN, CDR2 SYDVKM. The ends lost 5 bases at V and 5 bases at J; junction bases unmatched: 8. The CDR3 has 14 residues. CDR3 nucleotide sequence: TGTGCCAGCAGTCACACAGGGGCCGCCGAGACCCAGTACTTC. Translated, it gives CASSHTGAAETQYF.

This clone was observed a handful of times. This chain connects TRBV9 to TRBJ2-1; 13 positions agree with TRBD2. Germline V gene data show CDR1 as SGDLS and CDR2 as YYNGEE. Trimming removed 0 bases from V and 7 bases from J; junction bases left unmatched: 10. The CDR3 sequence is 18 residues long. CDR3 sequence reads: CASSVGTSGRRVGNEQFF. CDR3 nucleotide sequence: TGTGCCAGCAGCGTAGGGACTAGCGGGAGACGTGTGGGAAATGAGCAGTTCTTC.

This chain uses TRBV18 with TRBJ1-1; 10 bases are a match to TRBD1. V shed 4 bases, J shed 3 bases, and the junction held 5 bases outside the gene matches. This CDR3 contains 15 residues. CDR1 is KGHSH and CDR2 is LQKENI in the germline V gene. CDR3 amino acids: CASSRWTGGDTEAFF. The CDR3 region has the DNA TGTGCCAGCTCACGCTGGACAGGGGGAGACACTGAAGCTTTCTTT.